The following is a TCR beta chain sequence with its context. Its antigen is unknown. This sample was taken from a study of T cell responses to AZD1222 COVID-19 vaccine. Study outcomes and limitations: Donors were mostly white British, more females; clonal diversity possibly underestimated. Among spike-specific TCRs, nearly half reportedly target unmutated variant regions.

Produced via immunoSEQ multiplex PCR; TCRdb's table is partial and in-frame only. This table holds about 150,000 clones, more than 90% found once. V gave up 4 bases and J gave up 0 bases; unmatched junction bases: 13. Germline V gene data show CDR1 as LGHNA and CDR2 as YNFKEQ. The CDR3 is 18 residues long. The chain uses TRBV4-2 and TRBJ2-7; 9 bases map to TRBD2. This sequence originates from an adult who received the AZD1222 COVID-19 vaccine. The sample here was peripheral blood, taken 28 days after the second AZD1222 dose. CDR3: CASSPHSISGGNSYEQYF. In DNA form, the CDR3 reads TGTGCCAGCAGCCCTCACTCGATTAGCGGGGGTAACTCCTACGAGCAGTACTTC.